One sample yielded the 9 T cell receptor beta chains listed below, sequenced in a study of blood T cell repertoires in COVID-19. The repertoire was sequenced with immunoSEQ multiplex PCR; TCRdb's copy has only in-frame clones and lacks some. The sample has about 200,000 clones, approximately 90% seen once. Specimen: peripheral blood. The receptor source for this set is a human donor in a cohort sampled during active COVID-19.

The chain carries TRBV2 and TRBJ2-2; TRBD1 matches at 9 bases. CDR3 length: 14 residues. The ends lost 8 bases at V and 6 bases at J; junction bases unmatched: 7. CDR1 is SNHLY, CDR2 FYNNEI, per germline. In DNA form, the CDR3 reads TGTGCCAGCGGGGGACAGGGTTTCGCCGGGGAGCTGTTTTTT. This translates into CASGGQGFAGELFF. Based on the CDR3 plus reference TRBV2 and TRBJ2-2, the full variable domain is EPEVTQTPSHQVTQMGQEVILRCVPISNHLYFYWYRQILGQKVEFLVSFYNNEISEKSEIFDDQFSVERPDGSNFTLKIRSTKLEDSAMYFCASGGQGFAGELFFGEGSRLTVL.

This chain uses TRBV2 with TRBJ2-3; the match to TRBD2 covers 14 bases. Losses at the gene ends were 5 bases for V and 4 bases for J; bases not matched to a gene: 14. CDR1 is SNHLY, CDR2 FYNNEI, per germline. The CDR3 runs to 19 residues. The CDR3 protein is CASSQRGGLAGVGADTQYF. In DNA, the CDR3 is TGTGCCAGCAGTCAAAGAGGGGGACTAGCGGGAGTCGGAGCAGATACGCAGTATTTT.

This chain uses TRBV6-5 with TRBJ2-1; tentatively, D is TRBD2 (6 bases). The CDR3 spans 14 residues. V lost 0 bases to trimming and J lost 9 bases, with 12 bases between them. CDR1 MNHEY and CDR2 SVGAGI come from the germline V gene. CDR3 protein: CASSYSGLLFEQFF. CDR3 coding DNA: TGTGCCAGCAGTTACTCGGGACTCCTATTTGAGCAGTTCTTC.

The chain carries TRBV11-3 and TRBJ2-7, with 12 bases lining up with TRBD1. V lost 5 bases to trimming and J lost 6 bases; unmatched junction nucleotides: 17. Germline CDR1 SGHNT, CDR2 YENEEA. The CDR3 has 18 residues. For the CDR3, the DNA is TGTGCCAGCAGCCGTGGAAGCCTTAGGGGACAGGGGGCCAGCGAGCAGTACTTC. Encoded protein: CASSRGSLRGQGASEQYF.

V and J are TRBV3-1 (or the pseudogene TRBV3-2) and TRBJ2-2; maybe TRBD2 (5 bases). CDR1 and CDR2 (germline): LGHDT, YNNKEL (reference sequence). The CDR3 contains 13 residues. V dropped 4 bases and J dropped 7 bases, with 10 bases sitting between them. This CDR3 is CASSLAWNGELFF. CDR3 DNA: TGTGCCAGCAGCCTAGCGTGGAACGGGGAGCTGTTTTTT.

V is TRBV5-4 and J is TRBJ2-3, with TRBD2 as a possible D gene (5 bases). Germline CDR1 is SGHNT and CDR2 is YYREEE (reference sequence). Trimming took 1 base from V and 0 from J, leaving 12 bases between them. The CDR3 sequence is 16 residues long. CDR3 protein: CASSLIWETSTDTQYF. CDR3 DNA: TGTGCCAGCAGCTTGATCTGGGAGACTAGCACAGATACGCAGTATTTT.

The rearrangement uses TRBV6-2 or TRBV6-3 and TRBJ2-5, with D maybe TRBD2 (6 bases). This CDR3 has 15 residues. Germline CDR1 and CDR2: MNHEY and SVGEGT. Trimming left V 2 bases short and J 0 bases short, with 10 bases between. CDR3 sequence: CASSYTAGYQETQYF. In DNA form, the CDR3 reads TGTGCCAGCAGTTACACCGCGGGGTACCAAGAGACCCAGTACTTC.

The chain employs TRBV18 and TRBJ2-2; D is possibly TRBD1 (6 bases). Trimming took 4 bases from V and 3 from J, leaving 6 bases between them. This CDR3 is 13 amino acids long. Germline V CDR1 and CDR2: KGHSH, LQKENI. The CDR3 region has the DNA TGTGCCAGCTCACACAGGGACACCGGGGAGCTGTTTTTT. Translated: CASSHRDTGELFF.

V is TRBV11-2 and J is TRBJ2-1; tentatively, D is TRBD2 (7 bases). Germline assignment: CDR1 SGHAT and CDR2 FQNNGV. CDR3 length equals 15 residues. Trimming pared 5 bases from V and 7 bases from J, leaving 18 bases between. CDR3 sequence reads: CASSPRGGGGNEQFF. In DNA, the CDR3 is TGTGCCAGCAGCCCTAGAGGGGGGGGAGGAAATGAGCAGTTCTTC.